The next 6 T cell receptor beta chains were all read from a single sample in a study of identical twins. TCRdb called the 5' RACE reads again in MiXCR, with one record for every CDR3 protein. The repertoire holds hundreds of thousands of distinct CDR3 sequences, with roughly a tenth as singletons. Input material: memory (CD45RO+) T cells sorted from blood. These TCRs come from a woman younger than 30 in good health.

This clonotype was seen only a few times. The CDR3 reads CSASPQAGDYEQYF. The CDR3 region has the DNA TGCAGTGCTAGCCCCCAGGCGGGGGACTACGAGCAGTACTTC. This sequence joins TRBV20-1 and TRBJ2-7; 7 nucleotides line up with TRBD2. Trimming at V came to 3 bases and at J to 3 bases, leaving 8 bases not matched to a gene. The CDR3 contains 14 residues. Germline values: CDR1 DFQATT, CDR2 SNEGSKA (reference sequence).

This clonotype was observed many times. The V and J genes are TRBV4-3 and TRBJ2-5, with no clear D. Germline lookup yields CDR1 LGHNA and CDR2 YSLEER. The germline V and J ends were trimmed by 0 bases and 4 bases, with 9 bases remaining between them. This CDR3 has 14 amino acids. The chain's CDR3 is CASSQDSDSETQYF. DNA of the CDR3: TGCGCCAGCAGCCAAGATTCGGATTCAGAGACCCAGTACTTC.

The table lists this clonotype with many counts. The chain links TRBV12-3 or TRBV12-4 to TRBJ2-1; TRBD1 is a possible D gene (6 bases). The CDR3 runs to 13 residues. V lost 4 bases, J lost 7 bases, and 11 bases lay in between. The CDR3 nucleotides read TGTGCCAGCAGTTCCACAGGGTTGAATGAGCAGTTCTTC. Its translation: CASSSTGLNEQFF.

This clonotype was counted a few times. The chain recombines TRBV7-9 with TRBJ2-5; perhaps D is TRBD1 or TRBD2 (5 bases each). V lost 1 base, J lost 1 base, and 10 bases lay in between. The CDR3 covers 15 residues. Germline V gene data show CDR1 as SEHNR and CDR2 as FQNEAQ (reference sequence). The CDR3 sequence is CASSLGGRLQETQYF. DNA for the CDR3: TGTGCCAGCAGCTTAGGGGGACGCCTCCAAGAGACCCAGTACTTC.

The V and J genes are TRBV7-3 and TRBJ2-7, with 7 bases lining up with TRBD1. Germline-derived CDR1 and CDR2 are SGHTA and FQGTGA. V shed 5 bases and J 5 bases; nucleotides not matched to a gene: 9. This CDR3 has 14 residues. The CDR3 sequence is CASSLDRDRDEQYF. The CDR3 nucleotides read TGTGCCAGCAGCCTCGACAGGGATAGGGACGAGCAGTACTTC.

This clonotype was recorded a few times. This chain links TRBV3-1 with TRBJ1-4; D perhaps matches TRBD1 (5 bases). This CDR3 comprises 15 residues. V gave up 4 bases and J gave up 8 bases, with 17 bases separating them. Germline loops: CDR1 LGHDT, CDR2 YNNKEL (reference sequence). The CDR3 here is CASSRSIGVGEKLFF. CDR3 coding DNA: TGTGCCAGCAGCCGATCGATAGGGGTAGGGGAAAAACTGTTTTTT.